These 27 T cell receptor beta chains share one sample of origin, sequenced in a study of T cells after yellow fever vaccination. TCRdb re-analysed the 5' RACE reads in MiXCR, keeping a single row per CDR3 protein. The data contain roughly 520,000 distinct CDR3 sequences, roughly a fifth of them singletons. Material: PBMCs, obtained 21 days after the first yellow fever vaccination. The origin of the receptors is a man aged 18-30 years who received the YFV17D yellow fever vaccine.

This clonotype has only a few counts. The chain employs TRBV2 and TRBJ1-1; tentative D call: TRBD1 (6 bases). The V end was cut by 7 bases, the J end by 4 bases, with 16 bases between. CDR1 is SNHLY and CDR2 is FYNNEI in the germline V gene. The CDR3 consists of 14 residues. The CDR3 region is CASTVTGRTTEAFF. The DNA of the CDR3 is TGTGCCAGCACGGTAACAGGGCGGACCACTGAAGCTTTCTTT.

This chain connects TRBV7-2 to TRBJ1-2; 7 nucleotides agree with TRBD1. Per the germline V gene, CDR1 is SGHTA and CDR2 is FQGNSA. Trimming at V came to 4 bases and at J to 5 bases, leaving 7 bases not matched to a gene. The CDR3 totals 14 residues. For the CDR3, the DNA is TGTGCCAGCAGCTCCCGACAGGGCGGATATGGCTACACCTTC. Protein product: CASSSRQGGYGYTF. The full variable domain, in which reference TRBV7-2 and TRBJ1-2 provide the parts outside the CDR3, is GAGVSQSPSNKVTEKGKDVELRCDPISGHTALYWYRQSLGQGLEFLIYFQGNSAPDKSGLPSDRFSAERTGGSVSTLTIQRTQQEDSAVYLCASSSRQGGYGYTFGSGTRLTVV.

A few counts support this clonotype. CDR3 nucleotide sequence: TGTGCCAGCAGCTCGACAGGGGGCCGGGGCCCTAACTATGGCTACACCTTC. Residues: CASSSTGGRGPNYGYTF. J is TRBJ1-2 and V is TRBV7-9, with 10 bases identical to TRBD1. The V gene end was trimmed by 4 bases and the J gene end by 0 bases; junction bases not matched to a gene: 8. Germline-derived CDR1 and CDR2 are SEHNR and FQNEAQ (reference sequence). The CDR3 has 17 amino acids.

The V and J genes are TRBV4-2 and TRBJ2-5; TRBD2 aligns across 15 bases. V trimming: 1 base; J trimming: 4 bases; junction bases outside the gene matches: 7. Looked up from germline, CDR1 is LGHNA and CDR2 is YNFKEQ. This CDR3 is 18 amino acids long. Written as DNA, the CDR3 is TGTGCCAGCAGCCAAGTAGGACTAGCGGGGGGGCCGGGAGAGACCCAGTACTTC. As protein: CASSQVGLAGGPGETQYF.

V usage is TRBV7-2 and J usage is TRBJ2-2; TRBD2 matches 7 bases. V lost 3 bases and J lost 7; bases outside the gene matches: 5. Germline CDR1 is SGHTA and CDR2 is FQGNSA. The length of the CDR3 is 14 residues. CDR3 nucleotides: TGTGCCAGCAGCTTGGGGGGGTTGGTCGGGGAGCTGTTTTTT. Translating gives CASSLGGLVGELFF.

This clonotype was picked up a small number of times. The genes are TRBV19 and TRBJ2-1; TRBD1 agrees at 8 bases. Germline assignment: CDR1 LNHDA and CDR2 SQIVND (reference sequence). J gave up 7 bases and V 5 bases, and 10 bases lay outside the gene matches. The CDR3 spans 15 residues. In DNA form, the CDR3 reads TGTGCCAGTAGTGTTGGACAGGGTACGGTAAATGAGCAGTTCTTC. Protein: CASSVGQGTVNEQFF.

This clonotype has just a few counts. The V gene is TRBV12-3 or TRBV12-4, the J gene TRBJ2-3; no reliable D call. The CDR3 is made up of 13 amino acids. Between the trimmed V and J ends, which lost 3 bases and 3 bases, there was a span of 7 bases. The CDR3 loop reads CASSFQETDTQYF. CDR3 DNA sequence: TGTGCCAGCAGTTTTCAGGAGACAGATACGCAGTATTTT.

This clonotype was recorded a few times. V gene TRBV5-1 combines with J gene TRBJ1-5; D is perhaps TRBD1 (6 bases). This CDR3 contains 14 residues. Germline CDR1 and CDR2: SGHRS and YFSETQ. The germline V and J ends were trimmed by 0 bases and 7 bases, with 11 bases remaining between them. Here the CDR3 DNA reads TGCGCCAGCAGCTTGGAGTCAGGGGACCAGCCCCAGCATTTT. This sequence encodes CASSLESGDQPQHF.

The chain combines TRBV2 with TRBJ2-1; D is perhaps TRBD2 (5 bases). Germline V gene data show CDR1 as SNHLY and CDR2 as FYNNEI. The CDR3 sequence is 19 residues long. V was pared by 6 bases and J by 4 bases, with 28 bases between. The CDR3 loop reads CASSEHEVAVALGYNEQFF. The CDR3 region has the DNA TGTGCCAGCAGCGAGCACGAAGTAGCCGTAGCGTTGGGGTACAATGAGCAGTTCTTC.

CDR3 protein: CASSQTGDYEQYF. The CDR3 nucleotides are TGCGCCAGCAGCCAAACAGGGGACTACGAGCAGTACTTC. The chain combines TRBV5-1 with TRBJ2-7; 7 bases fit TRBD1. The V and J ends lost 4 bases and 3 bases, in that order; junction bases with no gene match: 4. The germline V gene has CDR1 SGHRS and CDR2 YFSETQ. This CDR3 spans 13 amino acids.

This clonotype was detected only a few times. The chain recombines TRBV30 with TRBJ2-1, with D unclear. V lost 0 bases, J lost 9 bases, and 9 bases lay in between. The CDR3 spans 12 residues. The germline V gene encodes CDR1 GTSNPN and CDR2 SVGIG (reference sequence). In DNA form, the CDR3 reads TGTGCCTGGAGTGTACTTATGAGTGAGCAGTTCTTC. As protein: CAWSVLMSEQFF.

The chain links TRBV7-8 to TRBJ2-7; D is unclear. The CDR3 totals 14 residues. The V gene lost 3 bases and the J gene lost 3 bases, with 12 bases spanning the gap. Germline loops: CDR1 SGHVS, CDR2 FQNEAQ. The CDR3 DNA reads as TGTGCCAGCAGCTTGGGTGACGATTTCTACGAGCAGTACTTC. It is translated as CASSLGDDFYEQYF.

V usage is TRBV2 and J usage is TRBJ1-1; possible D gene TRBD1, 6 bases. Germline V gene lookup returns CDR1 SNHLY and CDR2 FYNNEI. Trimming left V 5 bases short and J 9 bases short, with 16 bases between. This CDR3 has 13 amino acids. The CDR3 region is CASSLLQQGKAFF. The CDR3 DNA sequence: TGTGCCAGCAGTTTATTACAACAGGGAAAAGCTTTCTTT.

The V gene is TRBV10-3, the J gene TRBJ1-4; 8 bases are a match to TRBD1. Unmatched junction bases numbered 8, after V lost 6 bases and J lost 5 bases. The V gene's germline CDR1 is ENHRY and CDR2 SYGVKD. The CDR3 totals 15 residues. CDR3 residues: CAISPTGEANEKLFF. In DNA, the CDR3 is TGTGCCATCAGCCCGACAGGGGAAGCGAATGAAAAACTGTTTTTT.

The sample holds a few counts of this clonotype. This rearrangement joins TRBV9 to TRBJ1-1, with D possibly being TRBD1 (5 bases). The length of the CDR3 is 14 residues. Trimming shortened V by 3 bases and J by 4 bases, and 13 bases separated the two germline ends. Germline CDR1 reads SGDLS; CDR2 reads YYNGEE. CDR3 bases: TGTGCCAGCAGCGGGGGGGGAGGGGCCACTGAAGCTTTCTTT. It codes for CASSGGGGATEAFF.

This rearrangement joins TRBV3-1 to TRBJ2-3; the D gene is possibly TRBD1 (6 bases). V was clipped by 5 bases and J by 5 bases, with 11 bases between them. In germline, CDR1 is LGHDT, CDR2 YNNKEL (reference sequence). The CDR3 covers 13 residues. The CDR3 is CASSALGGDTQYF. The CDR3 coding sequence is TGTGCCAGCAGCGCGCTAGGGGGAGATACGCAGTATTTT.

CDR3 protein: CASSFDSTDTQYF. The CDR3 bases are TGTGCCAGCAGCTTCGACTCCACAGATACGCAGTATTTT. The V gene is TRBV7-3, the J gene TRBJ2-3; D is undetermined. Germline V gene data show CDR1 as SGHTA and CDR2 as FQGTGA. V was shortened by 3 bases and J by 2 bases, with 6 bases between the two germline ends. The CDR3 covers 13 residues.

The chain links TRBV24-1 to TRBJ2-5; 9 bases line up with TRBD1. With 4 bases clipped from V and 3 bases from J, the junction kept 5 bases outside the gene matches. The length of the CDR3 is 15 residues. Germline CDR1 and CDR2: KGHDR and SFDVKD. The CDR3 DNA is TGTGCCACCAGTGACCGGGACAGGGACAAAGAGACCCAGTACTTC. It is translated as CATSDRDRDKETQYF.

This clonotype turned up a few times. The rearrangement uses TRBV20-1 and TRBJ2-3, with a weak D call TRBD2 (6 bases). The germline V and J ends were trimmed by 3 bases and 2 bases, with 15 bases remaining between them. The CDR3 consists of 15 residues. The germline CDR1 and CDR2 sequences are DFQATT and SNEGSKA (reference sequence). This CDR3 is CSASGSGGPTDTQYF. The CDR3, as DNA: TGCAGTGCTAGTGGTAGCGGAGGACCCACAGATACGCAGTATTTT.

This clonotype has a handful of counts. The chain recombines TRBV14 with TRBJ1-2; D not resolved. V gave up 0 bases and J gave up 3 bases, with 8 bases separating them. Germline CDR1 reads SGHDN; CDR2 reads FVKESK. This CDR3 is 14 amino acids long. The CDR3 DNA reads TGTGCCAGCAGCCAAGAGAGAGTAGACTATGGCTACACCTTC. This gives the protein CASSQERVDYGYTF.

The chain carries TRBV7-9 and TRBJ2-7; D possibly matches TRBD1 or TRBD2 (6 bases each). The ends were cut back, 5 bases at V and 6 bases at J, with 17 bases in the middle. This CDR3 has 14 amino acids. CDR1 SEHNR and CDR2 FQNEAQ come from the germline V gene (reference sequence). The CDR3 DNA is TGTGCCAGCAGCCACGGGGGCCCTGCCGCCGAGCAGTACGTC. This gives the protein CASSHGGPAAEQYV.

The chain links TRBV20-1 to TRBJ1-6; D gene unclear. This CDR3 is built from 11 residues. Trimming took 5 bases from V and 7 from J, leaving 6 bases between them. CDR1 is DFQATT and CDR2 is SNEGSKA in the germline V gene (reference sequence). CDR3 bases: TGCAGTGCTGGATTCAATTCACCCCTCCACTTT. Translation gives CSAGFNSPLHF.

The chain has TRBV9 and TRBJ2-7, with 7 bases fitting TRBD1. The germline V gene has CDR1 SGDLS and CDR2 YYNGEE. The CDR3 is 15 amino acids. Germline trimming cut 0 bases from V and 0 bases from J; bases unmatched to any gene: 3. CDR3 region: CASSVGGGFSYEQYF. CDR3 coding DNA: TGTGCCAGCAGCGTAGGAGGGGGCTTCTCCTACGAGCAGTACTTC.

This clonotype has a handful of counts. The chain combines TRBV6-5 with TRBJ2-5; D tentatively fits TRBD1 or TRBD2 (5 bases each). The CDR3 has 16 amino acids. V lost 4 bases and J 4 bases, leaving 19 bases between the germline ends. Germline CDR1 is MNHEY and CDR2 is SVGAGI. The CDR3 DNA is TGTGCCAGCAGTTCAACCAGGGTCTTGAGGGGAGAGACCCAGTACTTC. It specifies CASSSTRVLRGETQYF.

This clonotype was observed a few times. The chain carries TRBV5-6 and TRBJ1-2; the match to TRBD1 covers 7 bases. The germline V gene has CDR1 SGHDT and CDR2 YYEEEE. CDR3 length: 12 residues. V dropped 6 bases and J dropped 4; count of bases not matched to a gene: 3. In DNA, the CDR3 is TGTGCCAGCACCCGGGACAGCTATGGCTACACCTTC. Translating it yields CASTRDSYGYTF.

The rearrangement links TRBV11-3 to TRBJ2-2; D gene uncertain. Germline V gene data show CDR1 as SGHNT and CDR2 as YENEEA. V gave up 1 base and J gave up 9 bases, with 9 bases separating them. The CDR3 covers 13 residues. CDR3 in DNA: TGTGCCAGCAGCTTAGGTCCGCAAAGGGAGCTGTTTTTT. It yields the protein CASSLGPQRELFF.

CDR3 sequence reads: CASRGLLPTDTQYF. The CDR3 DNA is TGCGCCAGCAGGGGGCTCCTCCCCACAGATACGCAGTATTTT. The V and J genes are TRBV10-2 and TRBJ2-3; TRBD1 might be the D (5 bases). Trimming cost V 6 bases and J 2 bases, with 12 bases left between them. CDR3 size: 14 residues. The germline V gene has CDR1 WSHSY and CDR2 SAAADI.